These T cell receptor beta chains were read from a single sample in a study of beta chain features in type 1 diabetes. Measured with immunoSEQ multiplex PCR; TCRdb has only the in-frame clones, and not every one. The sample includes hundreds of thousands of clones, more than 12% of them seen just once. The sample taken for sequencing was naive CD4+ T cells from blood. The source is a man between 18 and 35 years old with type 1 diabetes. Each CDR3 is given without its conserved first and last residue. The D gene is left open where the match is weak.

d_gene: TRBD2
v_gene: TRBV27
j_gene: TRBJ2-3
len: 14
CDR3aa: ASSPRLAGSPDTQY

d_gene: .
v_gene: TRBV5-6
j_gene: TRBJ2-2
len: 13
CDR3aa: ASTVGLIYPGELF

d_gene: .
v_gene: TRBV28
j_gene: TRBJ1-1
len: 14
CDR3aa: ASSPAGNRMNTEAF

d_gene: .
v_gene: TRBV30
j_gene: TRBJ1-1
len: 12
CDR3aa: AWSVLRVRTEAF

d_gene: TRBD1
v_gene: TRBV6-5
j_gene: TRBJ1-2
len: 11
CDR3aa: ASSNDRGYGYT

d_gene: .
v_gene: TRBV6-5
j_gene: TRBJ2-7
len: 12
CDR3aa: ASSYSDSSYEQY

d_gene: .
v_gene: TRBV11-2
j_gene: TRBJ2-5
len: 11
CDR3aa: ASSVGTQETQY

d_gene: .
v_gene: TRBV19
j_gene: TRBJ2-3
len: 13
CDR3aa: ASRRIGRTTDTQY

d_gene: TRBD2
v_gene: TRBV30
j_gene: TRBJ2-1
len: 11
CDR3aa: AWAGTSYNEQF

d_gene: TRBD1
v_gene: TRBV9
j_gene: TRBJ2-5
len: 15
CDR3aa: ASSLSSGQGHQETQY